This T cell receptor beta chain emerged from a study of blood T cell repertoires in COVID-19. Study in general: Whether acute or convalescent, the COVID-19 samples came from the United States, Italy and Spain. PBMCs, B-cell-depleted T cells, or T cells were the source of the cDNA or gDNA that made up the material.

Original processing notes: Researchers report that nucleated cell counts were estimated from reference gene primer amplification. The method was immunoSEQ multiplex PCR; TCRdb's version includes in-frame clones alone and lacks a portion of them. V and J calls and clone size are given by that table; D and trimming were obtained from the DNA. In the table there are more than 25,000 clones, 70% to 90% of which are singletons. This TCR came from a human donor in a cohort sampled during active COVID-19. Input material: peripheral blood.

The CDR3 reads CASSEGRGAKNIQYF. For the CDR3, the DNA is TGTGCCAGCAGTGAAGGTCGGGGGGCCAAAAACATTCAGTACTTC. The rearrangement joins TRBV6-1 to TRBJ2-4, with D possibly matching TRBD2 (6 bases). Per the germline V gene, CDR1 is MNHNS and CDR2 is SASEGT. This CDR3 contains 15 residues. The V end lost 1 base, the J end lost 1 base, and 8 bases lay between the germline ends.